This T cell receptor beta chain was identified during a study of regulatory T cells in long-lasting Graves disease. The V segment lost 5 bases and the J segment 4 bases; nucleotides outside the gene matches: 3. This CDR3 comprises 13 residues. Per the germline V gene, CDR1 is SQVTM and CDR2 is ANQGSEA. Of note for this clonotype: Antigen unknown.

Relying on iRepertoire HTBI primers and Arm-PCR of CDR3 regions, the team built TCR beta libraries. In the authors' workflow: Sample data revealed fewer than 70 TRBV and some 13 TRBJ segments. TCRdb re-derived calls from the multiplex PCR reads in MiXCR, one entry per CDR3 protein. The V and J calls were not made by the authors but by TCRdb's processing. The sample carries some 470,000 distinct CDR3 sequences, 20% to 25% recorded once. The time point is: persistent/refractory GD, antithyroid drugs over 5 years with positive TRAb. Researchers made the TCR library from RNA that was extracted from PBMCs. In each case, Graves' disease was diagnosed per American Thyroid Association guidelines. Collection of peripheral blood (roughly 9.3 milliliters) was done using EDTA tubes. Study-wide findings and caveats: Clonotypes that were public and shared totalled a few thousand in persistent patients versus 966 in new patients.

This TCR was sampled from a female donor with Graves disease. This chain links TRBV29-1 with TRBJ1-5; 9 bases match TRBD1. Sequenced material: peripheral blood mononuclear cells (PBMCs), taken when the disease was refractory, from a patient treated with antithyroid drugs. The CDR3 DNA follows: TGCAGCGTTTTGGGACAGGGTAATCAGCCCCAGCATTTT. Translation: CSVLGQGNQPQHF.